The 3 T cell receptor beta chains reported below all come from one sample, sequenced in a study of shared clonotypes between healthy human individuals. Libraries were prepared by immunoSEQ multiplex PCR; TCRdb keeps only in-frame clonotypes and omits some of them. The table lists millions of clones, 85% to 95% of them singletons. Positively selected for CCR7, the CD45RO-negative cells used as naive CD8 cells excluded terminally differentiated effector memory CD45RA+ cells. Sequenced input: naive CD8+ T cells from PBMCs. The receptors derive from a man aged 18 to 30 in good health. Some clones in this sample may be carry-over from other donors' samples.

V is TRBV27 and J is TRBJ2-3; 9 bases agree with TRBD1. The ends lost 0 bases at V and 2 bases at J; junction bases unmatched: 3. The germline V gene has CDR1 MNHEY and CDR2 SMNVEV (reference sequence). The CDR3 covers 16 residues. CDR3 sequence (DNA): TGTGCCAGCAGTTTATCGGGACAGGGTTACACAGATACGCAGTATTTT. It translates to CASSLSGQGYTDTQYF.

This chain connects TRBV15 to TRBJ1-3; D gene unclear. The CDR3 runs 15 residues. Deletions cut 0 bases from V and 0 bases from J, with 6 bases between. CDR1 LNHNV and CDR2 YYDKDF come from the germline V gene (reference sequence). This chain's CDR3 is CATSRDLDSGNTIYF. The CDR3 DNA reads as TGTGCCACCAGCAGAGATTTGGACTCTGGAAACACCATATATTTT.

The gene calls are TRBV19 and TRBJ1-1, with D possibly TRBD1 on 5 matching bases. CDR1 is LNHDA and CDR2 is SQIVND in the germline V gene (reference sequence). V shed 7 bases and J shed 1 base, with 16 bases lying between them. This CDR3 spans 15 amino acids. The CDR3 protein is CASTPDNRQNTEAFF. The DNA for the CDR3 is TGTGCCAGTACCCCGGACAATCGCCAGAACACTGAAGCTTTCTTT.